This is a list of T cell receptor beta chains from one sample in a study of glioma-infiltrating T cells after dendritic cell vaccination. The data were produced by immunoSEQ multiplex PCR, yet TCRdb's version contains in-frame clones alone and is incomplete. The repertoire holds tens of thousands of clones, 85% seen once, with approximately 8.9% in the top ten. This material consisted of blood, taken after dendritic cell vaccination. These receptors all stem from a human donor with glioblastoma. The CDR3 runs from the conserved cysteine through the conserved F or W. The order of the fields is D gene, clone size, V gene, J gene, CDR3 protein, CDR3 DNA. A D gene is named only where the DNA matches it firmly. The size field is filled for only some rows; it gives once, few, many or a size class.

>TRBD2|-|TRBV4-2|TRBJ2-3
CASSQRTSGTDTQYF
TGTGCCAGCAGCCAACGGACTAGCGGGACAGATACGCAGTATTTT
>TRBD1|-|TRBV2|TRBJ1-2
CASSASDPGTGKFRLNGYTF
TGTGCCAGCAGTGCCTCTGATCCCGGGACAGGAAAATTTAGGTTAAATGGCTACACCTTC
>-|-|TRBV7-9|TRBJ1-1
CASSFQGTATEAFF
TGTGCCAGCAGCTTTCAGGGTACGGCCACTGAAGCTTTCTTT
>TRBD2|few|TRBV4-3|TRBJ2-1
CASSQESELAGGPTRYYNEQFF
TGCGCCAGCAGCCAAGAATCGGAACTAGCGGGGGGGCCCACCCGCTACTACAATGAGCAGTTCTTC
>TRBD2|-|TRBV29-1|TRBJ2-7
CSFRGAGARYEQYF
TGCAGCTTTAGAGGAGCGGGGGCTCGCTACGAGCAGTACTTC
>TRBD1|few|TRBV28|TRBJ1-4
CASSLPDRGTNEKLFF
TGTGCCAGCAGTTTACCGGACAGGGGGACCAATGAAAAACTGTTTTTT
>TRBD1|-|TRBV6-5|TRBJ2-2
CASRMGQGFAGELFF
TGTGCCAGCAGGATGGGACAGGGGTTTGCCGGGGAGCTGTTTTTT
>-|-|TRBV19|TRBJ1-2
CASSIGYGYTF
TGTGCCAGTAGTATCGGGTATGGCTACACCTTC
>-|-|TRBV19|TRBJ2-6
CASSRGNSGANVLTF
TGTGCCAGTAGTCGAGGGAACTCTGGGGCCAACGTCCTGACTTTC
>-|-|TRBV19|TRBJ2-7
CASSITTTYEQYF
TGTGCCAGTAGTATCACCACAACCTACGAGCAGTACTTC
>-|-|TRBV27|TRBJ2-7
CASSSPGWGAYEQYF
TGTGCCAGCAGTTCCCCAGGTTGGGGGGCCTACGAGCAGTACTTC
>-|once|TRBV7-9|TRBJ2-7
CASSFDRGNEQYF
TGTGCCAGCAGCTTTGACCGGGGGAACGAGCAGTACTTC
>TRBD1|-|TRBV27|TRBJ2-3
CASSAGTATQYF
TGTGCCAGCAGTGCCGGGACAGCTACGCAGTATTTT
>TRBD1|-|TRBV12-5|TRBJ1-5
CASGLVLGETGLQPQHF
TGTGCTAGTGGTTTGGTATTGGGGGAGACAGGGTTACAGCCCCAGCATTTT
>TRBD1|few|TRBV5-4|TRBJ1-1
CASSRKIQGAGTLSEAFF
TGTGCCAGCAGCCGAAAGATACAGGGGGCGGGGACGTTGTCTGAAGCTTTCTTT
>TRBD1|-|TRBV27|TRBJ2-7
CASSLPGTDYEQYF
TGTGCCAGCAGTTTACCCGGGACAGACTACGAGCAGTACTTC
>-|-|TRBV7-2|TRBJ2-1
CASSFMRGNEQFF
TGTGCCAGCAGCTTCATGCGGGGCAATGAGCAGTTCTTC
>-|-|TRBV25-1|TRBJ2-7
CASSVRSYEQYF
TGTGCCAGCAGTGTTCGGTCCTACGAGCAGTACTTC
>-|-|TRBV4-2|TRBJ1-5
CASSRGSDGQPQHF
TGTGCCAGCAGCCGCGGGTCGGATGGTCAGCCCCAGCATTTT
>-|-|TRBV6-5|TRBJ2-6
CASSYATGANVLTF
TGTGCCAGCAGTTATGCTACTGGGGCCAACGTCCTGACTTTC
>TRBD2|-|TRBV4-2|TRBJ2-5
CASSRLTSEARETQYF
TGTGCCAGCAGCCGCCTCACTAGCGAGGCAAGAGAGACCCAGTACTTC
>-|once|TRBV6-5|TRBJ2-3
CASSYSPATIADTQYF
TGTGCCAGCAGTTACTCACCTGCGACTATAGCAGATACGCAGTATTTT
>TRBD1|-|TRBV10-3|TRBJ2-7
CAISEYGQGFGEQYF
TGTGCCATCAGTGAGTACGGACAGGGGTTTGGCGAGCAGTACTTC
>TRBD2|-|TRBV7-2|TRBJ2-2
CASSLDLAGGNTGELFF
TGTGCCAGCAGCTTGGACTTAGCGGGGGGGAACACCGGGGAGCTGTTTTTT
>TRBD1|-|TRBV19|TRBJ2-5
CASSKTGAETQYF
TGTGCCAGTAGTAAAACAGGGGCGGAGACCCAGTACTTC
>-|-|TRBV7-2|TRBJ1-5
CASSRWAGSNQPQHF
TGTGCCAGCAGCCGGTGGGCAGGCTCGAATCAGCCCCAGCATTTT
>TRBD2|-|TRBV7-6|TRBJ2-5
CASTSGQETQYF
TGTGCCAGCACTAGCGGCCAAGAGACCCAGTACTTC
>TRBD2|-|TRBV5-1|TRBJ2-1
CASSWDLAGGFYNEQFF
TGCGCCAGCAGCTGGGACTTAGCGGGGGGATTCTACAATGAGCAGTTCTTC
>-|-|TRBV10-3|TRBJ2-7
CAIGPSYEQYF
TGTGCCATCGGCCCCTCCTACGAGCAGTACTTC
>TRBD2|-|TRBV5-1|TRBJ2-3
CASSLDGLAGAPDTQYF
TGCGCCAGCAGCTTGGACGGACTAGCGGGGGCTCCCGATACGCAGTATTTT
>-|-|TRBV9|TRBJ1-1
CASSARRNTEAFF
TGTGCCAGCAGCGCTAGAAGAAACACTGAAGCTTTCTTT
>-|-|TRBV13|TRBJ2-7
CASSFSYEQYF
TGTGCCAGCAGCTTCAGCTACGAGCAGTACTTC
>-|-|TRBV25-1|TRBJ1-4
CASSEYRGSTNEKLFF
TGTGCCAGCAGTGAATACAGGGGTTCAACTAATGAAAAACTGTTTTTT
>-|-|TRBV9|TRBJ2-3
CASSVSQTSTDTQYF
TGTGCCAGCAGCGTGTCCCAGACAAGTACAGATACGCAGTATTTT
>-|-|TRBV2|TRBJ1-1
CASTPTATEAFF
TGTGCCAGCACCCCGACAGCTACTGAAGCTTTCTTT
>-|-|TRBV28|TRBJ2-1
CASARRLMASNEQFF
TGTGCCAGCGCGAGGCGGTTAATGGCCAGCAATGAGCAGTTCTTC
>TRBD2|-|TRBV9|TRBJ2-3
CASSVGLAASTDTQYF
TGTGCCAGCAGCGTAGGGCTAGCGGCGAGCACAGATACGCAGTATTTT
>TRBD2|once|TRBV29-1|TRBJ2-3
CSVTSGGASDTQYF
TGCAGCGTAACGAGCGGGGGGGCATCAGATACGCAGTATTTT
>-|-|TRBV27|TRBJ2-1
CASSLLHFLGGTYNEQFF
TGTGCCAGCAGTTTACTCCACTTCCTCGGGGGAACCTACAATGAGCAGTTCTTC
>-|few|TRBV19|TRBJ2-3
CASRWGVGDTQYF
TGTGCCAGTAGGTGGGGGGTCGGAGATACGCAGTATTTT
>-|-|TRBV25-1|TRBJ1-3
CASRSTGIDGNTIYF
TGTGCCAGCAGATCCACAGGGATTGACGGAAACACCATATATTTT
>TRBD2|-|TRBV11-2|TRBJ2-3
CASSSLAGATDTQYF
TGTGCCAGCAGCTCTCTAGCGGGCGCTACAGATACGCAGTATTTT
>-|-|TRBV14|TRBJ1-2
CASSQAYSYGYTF
TGTGCCAGCAGCCAAGCGTACAGCTATGGCTACACCTTC
>TRBD1|-|TRBV4-3|TRBJ2-3
CASSQARTGGTDTQYF
TGCGCCAGCAGCCAAGCTAGAACAGGGGGCACAGATACGCAGTATTTT
>-|once|TRBV6-5|TRBJ1-1
CASIKRENTEAFF
TGTGCCAGCATCAAGAGGGAGAACACTGAAGCTTTCTTT
>TRBD1|-|TRBV6-1|TRBJ1-2
CASRGTGRYYGYTF
TGTGCCAGCAGGGGGACAGGGAGATACTATGGCTACACCTTC
>TRBD1|-|TRBV18|TRBJ2-2
CASSRGQPNTGELFF
TGTGCCAGCTCACGGGGACAGCCAAACACCGGGGAGCTGTTTTTT
>-|-|TRBV30|TRBJ1-1
CAWNGRQGFTEAFF
TGTGCCTGGAATGGAAGGCAGGGATTTACTGAAGCTTTCTTT
>-|-|TRBV6-5|TRBJ2-7
CASTPPGLDAEQYF
TGTGCCAGCACCCCGCCCGGACTGGACGCCGAGCAGTACTTC
>TRBD1|-|TRBV27|TRBJ1-1
CASSWTGTNTEAFF
TGTGCCAGCAGTTGGACAGGGACTAACACTGAAGCTTTCTTT
>TRBD1|-|TRBV6-5|TRBJ2-6
CASRRQGIGANVLTF
TGTGCCAGCAGAAGACAGGGTATTGGGGCCAACGTCCTGACTTTC
>TRBD2|-|TRBV19|TRBJ2-1
CASTSGGKNYNEQFF
TGTGCCAGTACATCGGGGGGGAAAAACTACAATGAGCAGTTCTTC
>TRBD1|once|TRBV7-2|TRBJ1-1
CASSTPGGRAFF
TGTGCCAGCAGCACGCCAGGGGGGAGAGCTTTCTTT
>-|-|TRBV30|TRBJ1-6
CASGQLNSPLHF
TGTGCCTCCGGACAGCTAAATTCACCCCTCCACTTT
>TRBD1|-|TRBV28|TRBJ1-6
CASRVGTGNSPLHF
TGTGCCAGCAGAGTGGGGACAGGGAATTCACCCCTCCACTTT
>TRBD1|once|TRBV6-6|TRBJ1-5
CASISLPPEGGQPQHF
TGTGCCAGCATCTCCCTCCCTCCGGAAGGGGGCCAGCCCCAGCATTTT
>TRBD2|-|TRBV9|TRBJ2-2
CASSVTSGATGELFF
TGTGCCAGCAGCGTGACTAGCGGGGCCACCGGGGAGCTGTTTTTT
>TRBD2|few|TRBV5-1|TRBJ2-2
CASSLEGLATGELFF
TGCGCCAGCAGCTTGGAGGGACTAGCCACCGGGGAGCTGTTTTTT
>TRBD2|few|TRBV7-2|TRBJ2-3
CASSLGGSGGLYF
TGTGCCAGCAGCTTAGGAGGGAGCGGGGGGTTGTATTTT
>TRBD2|-|TRBV7-2|TRBJ2-1
CASRKTSGDNEQFF
TGTGCCAGCAGAAAGACTAGCGGGGATAATGAGCAGTTCTTC